This is a list of T cell receptor beta chains from one sample in a study of T cell responses to AZD1222 COVID-19 vaccine. Clones were read by immunoSEQ multiplex PCR, and TCRdb kept only the in-frame ones, dropping some. In the table there are about 120,000 clones, roughly 84% of which are singletons. Here the sequenced sample was peripheral blood, taken on day 0 of AZD1222 vaccination. The receptors stem from an adult in good health. The CDR3 runs from the conserved cysteine through the conserved F or W. D genes are given only for firm matches. A clone size is listed for some rows: how often the clone was seen (once, few, many), or a class if it is expanded.

J: TRBJ2-5; size: -; D: -; V: TRBV6-2/TRBV6-3; DNA: TGTGCCAGCAGTTACCTGGGGGCGCGAGAGACCCAGTACTTC; CDR3: CASSYLGARETQYF
J: TRBJ1-1; size: once; D: -; V: TRBV3-1/TRBV3-2; DNA: TGTGCCAGCAGCCAAGTTGGGGGGGCCTTTGAAGAAGCTTTCTTT; CDR3: CASSQVGGAFEEAFF
J: TRBJ1-5; size: -; D: -; V: TRBV2; DNA: TGTGCCAGCAGTGATGGTCTTGGCCCCGTTCAGCCCCAGCATTTT; CDR3: CASSDGLGPVQPQHF
J: TRBJ2-3; size: -; D: TRBD2; V: TRBV7-2; DNA: TGTGCCAGCAGCTTCCTAGCGGTGTTACAGTGGGATACGCAGTATTTT; CDR3: CASSFLAVLQWDTQYF
J: TRBJ1-6; size: -; D: -; V: TRBV10-3; DNA: TGTGCCATCAGTGAGAAGCAGATATATAATTCACCCCTCCACTTT; CDR3: CAISEKQIYNSPLHF
J: TRBJ1-2; size: -; D: -; V: TRBV5-6; DNA: TGTGCCAGCAGCATGATAGCTAACTATGGCTACACCTTC; CDR3: CASSMIANYGYTF
J: TRBJ1-1; size: -; D: -; V: TRBV5-6; DNA: TGTGCCAGCAGCTCAGGATGGGGCACTGAAGCTTTCTTT; CDR3: CASSSGWGTEAFF
J: TRBJ1-6; size: -; D: -; V: TRBV21-1; DNA: TGTGCCAGCAGCCGAAGGGGAGGACAGGGGATTTTGCCGGATAATTCACCCCTCCACTTT; CDR3: CASSRRGGQGILPDNSPLHF
J: TRBJ1-1; size: -; D: -; V: TRBV4-2; DNA: TGTGCCAGCAGCCCAACAGCGAACACTGAAGCTTTCTTT; CDR3: CASSPTANTEAFF
J: TRBJ2-1; size: -; D: -; V: TRBV4-3; DNA: TGCGCCAGCAGCCTAGACGGGGGCGGGTACAATGAGCAGTTCTTC; CDR3: CASSLDGGGYNEQFF
J: TRBJ2-1; size: -; D: TRBD2; V: TRBV3-1/TRBV3-2; DNA: TGTGCCAGCAGCCGTTCCATGGCTAGCGGGGGGGCAAATGAGCAGTTCTTC; CDR3: CASSRSMASGGANEQFF
J: TRBJ1-5; size: -; D: TRBD1; V: TRBV19; DNA: TGTGCCAGTCGGACCCGGGACAGGACTGGTAATCAGCCCCAGCATTTT; CDR3: CASRTRDRTGNQPQHF
J: TRBJ1-5; size: -; D: -; V: TRBV6-5; DNA: TGTGCCAGCAGTTACTCGATTTCATCCAATCAGCCCCAGCATTTT; CDR3: CASSYSISSNQPQHF
J: TRBJ2-3; size: -; D: TRBD1; V: TRBV5-1; DNA: TGCGCCAGCAGCGAGACAGGGGATGTTGCAGATACGCAGTATTTT; CDR3: CASSETGDVADTQYF
J: TRBJ1-2; size: -; D: TRBD1; V: TRBV5-1; DNA: TGCGCCAGCAGCCCCAGGACAGGGGGGAACTATGGCTACACCTTC; CDR3: CASSPRTGGNYGYTF